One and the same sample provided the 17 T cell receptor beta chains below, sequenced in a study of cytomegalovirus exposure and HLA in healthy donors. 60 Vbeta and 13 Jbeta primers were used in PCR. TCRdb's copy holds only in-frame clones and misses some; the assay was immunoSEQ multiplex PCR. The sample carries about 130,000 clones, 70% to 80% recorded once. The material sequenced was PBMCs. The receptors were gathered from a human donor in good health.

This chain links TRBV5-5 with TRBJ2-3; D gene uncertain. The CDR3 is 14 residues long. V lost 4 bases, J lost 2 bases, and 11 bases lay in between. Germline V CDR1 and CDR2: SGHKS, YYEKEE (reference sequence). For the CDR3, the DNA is TGTGCCAGCAGCCTAGAGACCCTCACAGATACGCAGTATTTT. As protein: CASSLETLTDTQYF.

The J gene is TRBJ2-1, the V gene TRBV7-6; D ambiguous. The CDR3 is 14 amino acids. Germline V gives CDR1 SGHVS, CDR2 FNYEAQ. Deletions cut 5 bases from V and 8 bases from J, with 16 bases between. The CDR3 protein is CASSLLGPSDEQFF. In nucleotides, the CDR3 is TGTGCCAGCAGCCTCTTGGGCCCCTCAGATGAGCAGTTCTTC.

The CDR3 coding sequence is TGTGCCAGCAGCCAAACGGGACAGGGAACCTACGAGCAGTACTTC. Translation gives CASSQTGQGTYEQYF. V usage is TRBV4-2 and J usage is TRBJ2-7; TRBD1 matches at 9 bases. The germline CDR1 and CDR2 sequences are LGHNA and YNFKEQ. V was clipped by 2 bases and J by 2 bases; unmatched bases: 4. The CDR3 is 15 amino acids.

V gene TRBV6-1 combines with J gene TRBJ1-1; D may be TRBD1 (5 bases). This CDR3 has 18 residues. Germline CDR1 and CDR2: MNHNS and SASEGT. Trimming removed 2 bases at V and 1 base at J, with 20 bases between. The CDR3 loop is CASSEIGWAGGGNTEAFF. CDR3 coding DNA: TGTGCCAGCAGTGAAATTGGTTGGGCTGGGGGGGGGAACACTGAAGCTTTCTTT.

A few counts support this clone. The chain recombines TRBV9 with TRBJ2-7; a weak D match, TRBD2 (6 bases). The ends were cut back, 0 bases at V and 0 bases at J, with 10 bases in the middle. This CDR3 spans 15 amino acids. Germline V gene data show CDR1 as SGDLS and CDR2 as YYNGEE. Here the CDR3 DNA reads TGTGCCAGCAGCGTAGGGGGGGTGAGCTCCTACGAGCAGTACTTC. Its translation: CASSVGGVSSYEQYF.

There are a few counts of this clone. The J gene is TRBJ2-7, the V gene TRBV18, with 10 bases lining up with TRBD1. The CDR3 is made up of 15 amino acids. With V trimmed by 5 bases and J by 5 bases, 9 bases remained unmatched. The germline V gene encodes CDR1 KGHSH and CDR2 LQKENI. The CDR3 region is CASSRDRGVVNEQYF. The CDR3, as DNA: TGTGCCAGCTCAAGGGACAGGGGTGTGGTCAACGAGCAGTACTTC.

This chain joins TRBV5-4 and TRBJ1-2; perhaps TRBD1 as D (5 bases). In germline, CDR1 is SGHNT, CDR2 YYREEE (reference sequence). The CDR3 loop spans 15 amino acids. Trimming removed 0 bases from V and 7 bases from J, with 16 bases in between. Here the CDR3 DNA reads TGTGCCAGCAGCTTGGCCGAAAGGGGATCCTCTGGCTACACCTTC. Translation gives CASSLAERGSSGYTF. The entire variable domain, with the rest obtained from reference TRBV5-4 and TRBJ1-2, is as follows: ETGVTQSPTHLIKTRGQQVTLRCSSQSGHNTVSWYQQALGQGPQFIFQYYREEENGRGNFPPRFSGLQFPNYSSELNVNALELDDSALYLCASSLAERGSSGYTFGSGTRLTVV.

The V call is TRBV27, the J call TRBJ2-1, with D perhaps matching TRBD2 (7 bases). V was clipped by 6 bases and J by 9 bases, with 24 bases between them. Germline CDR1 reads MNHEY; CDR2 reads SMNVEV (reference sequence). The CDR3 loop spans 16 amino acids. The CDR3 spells CASSPTGGGLPTEQFF. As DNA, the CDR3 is TGTGCCAGCAGCCCCACTGGGGGGGGGCTCCCCACTGAGCAGTTCTTC.

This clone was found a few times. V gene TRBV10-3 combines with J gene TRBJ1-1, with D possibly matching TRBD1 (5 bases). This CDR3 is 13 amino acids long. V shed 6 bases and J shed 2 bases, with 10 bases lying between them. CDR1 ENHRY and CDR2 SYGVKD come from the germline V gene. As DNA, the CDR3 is TGTGCCATCAGCTTGCGGGACAACACTGAAGCTTTCTTT. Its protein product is CAISLRDNTEAFF.

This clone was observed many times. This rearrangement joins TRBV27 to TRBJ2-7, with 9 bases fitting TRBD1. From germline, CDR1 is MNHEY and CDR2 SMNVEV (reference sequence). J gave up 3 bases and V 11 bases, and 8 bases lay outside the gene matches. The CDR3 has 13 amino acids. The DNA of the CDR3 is TGTGCCGCAGGGACAGGGTATATCTACGAGCAGTACTTC. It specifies CAAGTGYIYEQYF.

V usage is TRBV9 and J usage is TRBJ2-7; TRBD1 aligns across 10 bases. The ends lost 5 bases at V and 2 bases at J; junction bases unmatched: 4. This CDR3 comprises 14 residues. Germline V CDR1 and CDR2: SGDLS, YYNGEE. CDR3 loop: CASSTGQGAYEQYF. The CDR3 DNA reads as TGTGCCAGCAGTACAGGACAGGGGGCCTACGAGCAGTACTTC.

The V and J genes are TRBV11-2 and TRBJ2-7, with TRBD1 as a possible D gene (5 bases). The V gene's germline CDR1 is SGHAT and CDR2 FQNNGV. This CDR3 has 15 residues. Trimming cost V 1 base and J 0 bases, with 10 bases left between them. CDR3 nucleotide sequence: TGTGCCAGCAGCTTAGTGTCAGGGTTCTCCTACGAGCAGTACTTC. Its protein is CASSLVSGFSYEQYF. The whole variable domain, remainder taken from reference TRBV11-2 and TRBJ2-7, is EAGVAQSPRYKIIEKRQSVAFWCNPISGHATLYWYQQILGQGPKLLIQFQNNGVVDDSQLPKDRFSAERLKGVDSTLKIQPAKLEDSAVYLCASSLVSGFSYEQYFGPGTRLTVT.

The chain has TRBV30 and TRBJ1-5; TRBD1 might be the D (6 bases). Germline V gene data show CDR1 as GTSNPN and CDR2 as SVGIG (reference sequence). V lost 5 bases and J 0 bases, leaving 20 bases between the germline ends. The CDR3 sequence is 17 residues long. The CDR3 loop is CAWSRGAIAYSNQPQHF. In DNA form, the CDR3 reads TGTGCCTGGTCACGGGGGGCAATCGCCTATAGCAATCAGCCCCAGCATTTT.

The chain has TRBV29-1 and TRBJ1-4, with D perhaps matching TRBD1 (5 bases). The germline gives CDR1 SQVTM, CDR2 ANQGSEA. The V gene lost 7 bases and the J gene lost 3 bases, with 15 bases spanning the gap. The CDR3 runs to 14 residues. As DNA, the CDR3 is TGCAGCGCGAACCAGGGTGGGTCTAATGAAAAACTGTTTTTT. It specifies CSANQGGSNEKLFF. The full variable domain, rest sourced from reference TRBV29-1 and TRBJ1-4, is SAVISQKPSRDICQRGTSLTIQCQVDSQVTMMFWYRQQPGQSLTLIATANQGSEATYESGFVIDKFPISRPNLTFSTLTVSNMSPEDSSIYLCSANQGGSNEKLFFGSGTQLSVL.

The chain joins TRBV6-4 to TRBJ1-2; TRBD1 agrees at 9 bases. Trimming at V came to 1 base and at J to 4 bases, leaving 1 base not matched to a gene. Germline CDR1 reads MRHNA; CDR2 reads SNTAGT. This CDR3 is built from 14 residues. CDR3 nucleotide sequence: TGTGCCAGCAGTGACTTGGACAGGGGCTATGGCTACACCTTC. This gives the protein CASSDLDRGYGYTF.

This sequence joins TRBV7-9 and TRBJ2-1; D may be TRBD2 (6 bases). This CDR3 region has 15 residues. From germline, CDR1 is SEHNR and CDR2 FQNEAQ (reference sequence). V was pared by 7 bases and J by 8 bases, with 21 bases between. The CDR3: CASNPPGLIFHEQFF. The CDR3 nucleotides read TGTGCCAGCAACCCCCCAGGACTAATTTTTCATGAGCAGTTCTTC.

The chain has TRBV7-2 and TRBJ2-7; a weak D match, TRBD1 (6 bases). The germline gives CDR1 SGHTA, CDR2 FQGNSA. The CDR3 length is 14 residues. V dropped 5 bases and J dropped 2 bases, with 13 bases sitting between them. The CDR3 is CASSVTGLPYEQYF. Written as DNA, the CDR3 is TGTGCCAGCAGCGTGACAGGCCTCCCCTACGAGCAGTACTTC.